Each of the 14 T cell receptor beta chains below was sequenced from the same sample in a study of early T cells in non-severe SARS-CoV-2 infection (dated by TCRdb to the early 2020s). The library was generated by 5' RACE. The listed sequencing device is NextSeq 500. The public reads were run again by TCRdb, first through fastp at Q25 and then through MiXCR, and only productive beta chains were kept. Entries that share a CDR3 protein sequence are merged under the most common genes and DNA. The sample contains some 73,000 distinct CDR3 sequences, approximately 12% of them found a single time. Jointly, the top ten make up around 3.6% of the sample. The sample consisted of whole blood. These receptors came from an adult who was a healthcare worker with PCR-confirmed SARS-CoV-2 infection or an uninfected control (not recorded which).

The chain joins TRBV29-1 to TRBJ2-6; 9 bases are shared with TRBD1. CDR1 SQVTM and CDR2 ANQGSEA come from the germline V gene. V lost 5 bases, J lost 1 base, and 18 bases stayed unmatched. This CDR3 spans 20 amino acids. CDR3 nucleotides: TGCAGCGTTCTTGGGCGACAGGGGGAAGGAGGGTTTTCTGGGGCCAACGTCCTGACTTTC. Encoded protein: CSVLGRQGEGGFSGANVLTF.

The chain couples TRBV28 to TRBJ1-5; D remains unclear. The V gene's germline CDR1 is MDHEN and CDR2 SYDVKM. CDR3 length: 12 residues. The V end was cut by 2 bases, the J end by 4 bases, with 3 bases between. CDR3 DNA sequence: TGTGCCAGCAGTTTACCAAATCAGCCCCAGCATTTT. This codes for CASSLPNQPQHF.

The table lists this clonotype with a few counts. This chain uses TRBV12-3 or TRBV12-4 with TRBJ2-3; D not resolved. With 3 bases removed from V and 1 base from J, the gap between germline ends came to 8 bases. This CDR3 contains 14 residues. This CDR3 is CASSFGDGTDTQYF. The DNA for the CDR3 is TGTGCCAGCAGTTTCGGAGACGGCACAGATACGCAGTATTTT.

This clonotype was recorded a few times. The chain is built from TRBV2 and TRBJ2-1, with TRBD2 matching 11 bases. V was clipped by 10 bases and J by 7 bases; unmatched bases: 6. The CDR3 has 13 amino acids. Germline V gene lookup returns CDR1 SNHLY and CDR2 FYNNEI. The CDR3 bases are TGTGCCACCACCCGACTAGCGGGGAATGAGCAGTTCTTC. Amino acids: CATTRLAGNEQFF.

Points on this clonotype: A read error may produce the germline difference seen at one junction end. The CDR3 DNA follows: TGTGTCAGCGTTACCGGGACAGGGTTCACAGATACGCAGTATTTT. It specifies CVSVTGTGFTDTQYF. The J gene is TRBJ2-3, the V gene TRBV28, with 9 nucleotides matching TRBD1. The germline CDR1 and CDR2 sequences are MDHEN and SYDVKM. The CDR3 extends over 15 amino acids.

This clonotype was counted only a few times. The CDR3 reads CASSLEGRGSMGEQFF. CDR3 coding DNA: TGTGCCAGCAGCTTGGAGGGGCGCGGGAGCATGGGTGAGCAGTTCTTC. The chain recombines TRBV5-4 with TRBJ2-1; 7 nucleotides agree with TRBD2. With 0 bases clipped from V and 9 bases from J, the junction kept 12 bases outside the gene matches. This CDR3 has 16 amino acids. From germline, CDR1 is SGHNT and CDR2 YYREEE (reference sequence). The entire variable domain, with the rest obtained from reference TRBV5-4 and TRBJ2-1, is as follows: ETGVTQSPTHLIKTRGQQVTLRCSSQSGHNTVSWYQQALGQGPQFIFQYYREEENGRGNFPPRFSGLQFPNYSSELNVNALELDDSALYLCASSLEGRGSMGEQFFGPGTRLTVL.

V and J are TRBV18 and TRBJ1-1, with D uncertain. The CDR3 consists of 10 residues. Deletions cut 5 bases from V and 8 bases from J, with 6 bases between. Germline CDR1 and CDR2: KGHSH and LQKENI. The CDR3 protein is CASSGGEAFF. The DNA for the CDR3 is TGTGCCAGCTCAGGTGGAGAAGCTTTCTTT.

This clonotype was seen a handful of times. The chain uses TRBV12-3 or TRBV12-4 and TRBJ1-1; unclear D gene. V lost 0 bases, J lost 4 bases, and 9 bases lay in between. This CDR3 comprises 14 residues. The CDR3 protein is CASSLATTSTEAFF. CDR3 sequence (DNA): TGTGCCAGCAGTTTAGCAACAACCTCCACTGAAGCTTTCTTT.

This chain uses TRBV3-1 with TRBJ2-3; TRBD1 agrees at 12 bases. V shed 2 bases and J 3 bases; nucleotides not matched to a gene: 6. Germline V gives CDR1 LGHDT, CDR2 YNNKEL (reference sequence). CDR3 size: 17 residues. CDR3 in amino acids: CASSQPGQGAVTDTQYF. The CDR3 nucleotides are TGTGCCAGCAGCCAACCGGGACAGGGGGCAGTAACAGATACGCAGTATTTT.

For this clonotype: Relative to the germline gene, one junction end is altered; a read error may explain this. The rearrangement links TRBV5-1 to TRBJ1-1; TRBD1 aligns across 12 bases. CDR1 SGHRS and CDR2 YFSETQ come from the germline V gene. The CDR3 covers 17 residues. The CDR3 spells CANSTGQGASMNTEAFF. The CDR3 nucleotides read TGCGCCAACAGCACGGGACAGGGGGCTTCTATGAACACTGAAGCTTTCTTT. The complete variable domain, with remaining parts taken from reference TRBV5-1 and TRBJ1-1, reads KAGVTQTPRYLIKTRGQQVTLSCSPISGHRSVSWYQQTPGQGLQFLFEYFSETQRNKGNFPGRFSGRQFSNSRSEMNVSTLELGDSALYLCANSTGQGASMNTEAFFGQGTRLTVV.

The gene calls are TRBV19 and TRBJ1-4; D is undetermined. The CDR3 covers 16 residues. V was cut by 5 bases and J by 4 bases, with 17 bases left in between. CDR1 is LNHDA and CDR2 is SQIVND in the germline V gene (reference sequence). The CDR3 bases are TGTGCCAGTAGTGTGAACCACAGAGCCCTTAATGAAAAACTGTTTTTT. Amino acid sequence: CASSVNHRALNEKLFF.

This clonotype was recorded many times. The V call is TRBV7-2, the J call TRBJ2-1; D gene uncertain. Trimming stripped 4 bases from V and 4 bases from J, with 11 bases between. CDR3 size: 14 residues. CDR1 and CDR2 (germline): SGHTA, FQGNSA. The CDR3 spells CASSSPRAYNEQFF. In nucleotides, the CDR3 is TGTGCCAGCAGCTCCCCCCGGGCGTACAATGAGCAGTTCTTC.

As regards this clonotype: The junction shows a germline mismatch at one end, possibly a read error. This chain connects TRBV20-1 to TRBJ2-1; D is possibly TRBD2 (6 bases). The CDR3 covers 13 residues. Germline values: CDR1 DFQATT, CDR2 SNEGSKA (reference sequence). The CDR3 reads CRARRDDNNEQFF. CDR3 DNA: TGCAGAGCTAGGAGGGATGACAACAATGAGCAGTTCTTC.

This clonotype has only a few counts. The chain combines TRBV7-3 with TRBJ1-6, with D unresolved. This CDR3 is 14 amino acids long. The V gene's germline CDR1 is SGHTA and CDR2 FQGTGA. V dropped 4 bases and J dropped 4 bases, with 8 bases sitting between them. This chain's CDR3 is CASSSAAYNSPLHF. CDR3 bases: TGTGCCAGCAGCTCCGCCGCTTATAATTCACCCCTCCACTTT.